This TCR beta chain stems from a study of OX40 agonist ivuxolimab in advanced cancers. Background on the study: Hepatocellular carcinoma, melanoma, renal cell or head and neck cancer was diagnosed in the dose-escalation patients. General study results and limits: Expanded clones were, on average, more numerous in CD8+ T cells than in CD4+. In the 0.1 to 3.0 mg/kg range, CD4+ and CD8+ blood T cells had expanded clonally by week 6.

The data were produced by immunoSEQ multiplex PCR, yet TCRdb's version contains in-frame clones alone and is incomplete. Of about 26,000 clones in the sample, roughly 79% were seen once. The CDR3 loop spans 16 amino acids. Germline values: CDR1 SGDLS, CDR2 YYNGEE. With V trimmed by 4 bases and J by 5 bases, 6 bases remained unmatched. Note on this clone: What it binds is not known.

Material: CD4+ or CD8+ T cells sorted from blood, obtained in a trial of the OX40 agonist ivuxolimab. This TCR was sampled from an adult with an advanced solid tumor such as melanoma, head and neck, liver or kidney cancer. The rearrangement links TRBV9 to TRBJ2-2, with 12 nucleotides matching TRBD2. The CDR3 DNA is TGTGCCAGCAGCTCGACTAGCGGGAGTGGTACCGGGGAGCTGTTTTTT. It encodes CASSSTSGSGTGELFF.